These 14 T cell receptor beta chains originate from one sample sequenced in a study of naive and memory T cell subsets (dated by TCRdb to about 2017). General study outcomes and caveats: A few larger clonotypes were found in naive repertoires, especially CD8, and these larger clonotypes were possibly memory cells re-expressing CD45RA.

Their antigens are not known. Libraries were constructed by UMI-ligation and nested PCR. These reads were obtained on an Illumina MiSeq. The beta constant-region primer was an equimolar mix of two oligonucleotides covering both TRBC1 and TRBC2. The ligated cDNA went through four rounds of PCR with nested alpha and beta constant-region primers together with the SP2 primer. TCRdb itself trimmed the public reads at Q25 with fastp, ran MiXCR and retained productive beta chains. Every distinct CDR3 protein forms one entry, paired with its most common genes and DNA. This sample comprises over 110,000 distinct CDR3 sequences, about 20% of them detected only once. The ten largest account for around 0.63% of the sample. Sample: naive CD8+ T cells from blood. The cell subset or site label for this specimen denotes: naive T cells, CD45RA high CD27+. Receptors were obtained from a human donor in good health.

The chain employs TRBV28 and TRBJ2-7, with D possibly TRBD1 on 5 matching bases. Germline V lookup: CDR1 MDHEN, CDR2 SYDVKM. V lost 4 bases and J 1 base, leaving 11 bases between the germline ends. The CDR3 is 14 residues long. DNA of the CDR3: TGTGCCAGCAGTTCGGACAACATTTCCTACGAGCAGTACTTC. This encodes CASSSDNISYEQYF.

This chain links TRBV28 with TRBJ1-1, with 10 bases aligning to TRBD1. Germline V gene sequence: CDR1 MDHEN, CDR2 SYDVKM. The CDR3 length is 15 residues. V lost 4 bases, J lost 5 bases, and 7 bases stayed unmatched. The chain's CDR3 is CASSYQTGGFTEAFF. CDR3 coding DNA: TGTGCCAGCAGTTACCAGACAGGGGGCTTTACTGAAGCTTTCTTT.

The V gene is TRBV6-5, the J gene TRBJ2-7; 9 bases match TRBD1. In germline, CDR1 is MNHEY, CDR2 SVGAGI. The V and J ends lost 6 bases and 2 bases, in that order; junction bases with no gene match: 17. The CDR3 contains 18 residues. Here the CDR3 DNA reads TGTGCCAGCAGACCCTACACCGCGGACAGGGGTATCACCTACGAGCAGTACTTC. Translation: CASRPYTADRGITYEQYF.

A few counts support this clonotype. The chain uses TRBV7-9 and TRBJ1-4, with a possible D match to TRBD1 (5 bases). V was cut by 5 bases and J by 7 bases, with 20 bases left in between. CDR1 and CDR2 (germline): SEHNR, FQNEAQ (reference sequence). The CDR3 loop spans 16 amino acids. CDR3 nucleotide sequence: TGTGCCAGCAGCCCCCGAAGCGGACACCGGGGTGAAAAACTGTTTTTT. The encoded protein is CASSPRSGHRGEKLFF.

This clonotype came up a few times. The genes are TRBV12-3 or TRBV12-4 and TRBJ2-1, with D perhaps matching TRBD2 (7 bases). With 1 base removed from V and 3 bases from J, the gap between germline ends came to 10 bases. This CDR3 has 15 amino acids. This CDR3 is CASSLDRDYYNEQFF. CDR3 in DNA: TGTGCCAGCAGTTTAGACAGGGACTACTACAATGAGCAGTTCTTC.

This clonotype was counted a few times. V usage is TRBV15 and J usage is TRBJ1-4, with D maybe TRBD1 (6 bases). CDR1 is LNHNV and CDR2 is YYDKDF in the germline V gene (reference sequence). The CDR3 length is 14 residues. V was trimmed by 5 bases and J by 7 bases, leaving 14 bases between them. DNA of the CDR3: TGTGCCACCAGCTCCGGGGGGCGAGGTGAAAAACTGTTTTTT. Its protein product is CATSSGGRGEKLFF.

This chain links TRBV28 with TRBJ2-5; D remains unclear. The CDR3 sequence is 13 residues long. V was trimmed by 6 bases and J by 5 bases, leaving 13 bases between them. Germline V gene sequence: CDR1 MDHEN, CDR2 SYDVKM. The CDR3 DNA reads TGTGCCAGCAGCCGCGGTTGGGTGGAGACCCAGTACTTC. Residues: CASSRGWVETQYF.

This clonotype came up a few times. The rearrangement uses TRBV15 and TRBJ1-5, with D unclear. The V end was cut by 4 bases, the J end by 9 bases, with 13 bases between. The CDR3 is 13 residues long. From germline, CDR1 is LNHNV and CDR2 YYDKDF (reference sequence). In DNA form, the CDR3 reads TGTGCCACCAGCACCAGTATTCGGCGGCCCCAGCATTTT. Amino acids: CATSTSIRRPQHF.

The chain combines TRBV29-1 with TRBJ2-7, with 7 nucleotides matching TRBD1. V was clipped by 2 bases and J by 2 bases; unmatched bases: 0. This CDR3 comprises 12 residues. The germline gives CDR1 SQVTM, CDR2 ANQGSEA. CDR3 nucleotide sequence: TGCAGCGTTGAACAGGGGGCCTACGAGCAGTACTTC. Amino acids: CSVEQGAYEQYF.

This clonotype has a handful of counts. J is TRBJ1-5 and V is TRBV7-9; TRBD1 matches 7 bases. From germline, CDR1 is SEHNR and CDR2 FQNEAQ (reference sequence). V lost 5 bases, J lost 3 bases, and 13 bases stayed unmatched. The CDR3 covers 17 residues. CDR3 in DNA: TGTGCCAGCAGCCCAGACCGGTTGGGACAGAACAATCAGCCCCAGCATTTT. Its translation: CASSPDRLGQNNQPQHF.

The chain has TRBV5-6 and TRBJ2-2, with D perhaps TRBD1 (6 bases). The CDR3 is 15 residues long. Between the trimmed V and J ends, which lost 1 base and 0 bases, there was a span of 7 bases. In germline, CDR1 is SGHDT, CDR2 YYEEEE. The CDR3 DNA is TGTGCCAGCAGCTTGTACAGGGCGAACACCGGGGAGCTGTTTTTT. Translated, it gives CASSLYRANTGELFF.

J is TRBJ2-6 and V is TRBV27; D uncertain. Germline CDR1 MNHEY, CDR2 SMNVEV (reference sequence). The CDR3 sequence is 16 residues long. V was pared by 5 bases and J by 0 bases, with 11 bases between. Written as DNA, the CDR3 is TGTGCCAGCAGTCCCCAATCAATCTCTGGGGCCAACGTCCTGACTTTC. This encodes CASSPQSISGANVLTF.

This clonotype showed up just once. The chain joins TRBV27 to TRBJ2-7; tentatively, D is TRBD2 (5 bases). Looked up from germline, CDR1 is MNHEY and CDR2 is SMNVEV (reference sequence). CDR3 length: 15 residues. Trimming stripped 2 bases from V and 5 bases from J, with 16 bases between. For the CDR3, the DNA is TGTGCCAGCAGTTTAGGTGTTACGGGGTCGGACGAGCAGTACTTC. This codes for CASSLGVTGSDEQYF.

This clonotype was counted many times. The V and J genes are TRBV7-9 and TRBJ2-1; maybe TRBD2 (6 bases). Trimming left V 6 bases short and J 9 bases short, with 18 bases between. The CDR3 runs to 14 residues. The V gene's germline CDR1 is SEHNR and CDR2 FQNEAQ (reference sequence). CDR3 protein: CASRNSGGDGEQFF. CDR3 bases: TGTGCCAGCAGGAATTCAGGAGGGGATGGTGAGCAGTTCTTC.